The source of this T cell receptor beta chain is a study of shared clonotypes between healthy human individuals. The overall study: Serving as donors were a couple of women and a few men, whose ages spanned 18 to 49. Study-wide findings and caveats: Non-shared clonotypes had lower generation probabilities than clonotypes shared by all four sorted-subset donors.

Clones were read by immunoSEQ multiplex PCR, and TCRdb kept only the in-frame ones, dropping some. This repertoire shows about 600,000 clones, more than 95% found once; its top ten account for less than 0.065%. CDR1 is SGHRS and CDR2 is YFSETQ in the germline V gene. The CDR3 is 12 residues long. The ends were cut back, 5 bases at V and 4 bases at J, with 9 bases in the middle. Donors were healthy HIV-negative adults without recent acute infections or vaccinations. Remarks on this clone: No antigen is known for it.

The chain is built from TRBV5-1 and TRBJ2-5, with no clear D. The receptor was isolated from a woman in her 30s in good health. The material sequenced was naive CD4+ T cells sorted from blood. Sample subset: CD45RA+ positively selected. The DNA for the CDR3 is TGCGCCAGCAGTCCGGACGGAGAGACCCAGTACTTC. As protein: CASSPDGETQYF.